This passage covers 14 T cell receptor beta chains from one sample sequenced in a study of response to subunit inactivated influenza vaccine. Using its own MiXCR run on the RT-PCR reads, TCRdb lists one record per CDR3 protein. The data show around 790,000 distinct CDR3 sequences, 20% to 25% seen once. Here the sequenced sample was PBMCs from blood, taken 5 to 6 days after vaccination. These receptor sequences come from a man in his forties or fifties who received an inactivated influenza vaccine.

This clonotype appeared a few times. The chain has TRBV7-2 and TRBJ2-3; the match to TRBD2 covers 8 bases. The CDR3 is made up of 14 amino acids. Germline CDR1 and CDR2: SGHTA and FQGNSA. Trimming took 2 bases from V and 4 from J; bases not matched to a gene: 2. Here the CDR3 DNA reads TGTGCCAGCAGCTTAAGCGGGGGCTCAGATACGCAGTATTTT. It encodes CASSLSGGSDTQYF.

This chain uses TRBV25-1 with TRBJ2-7; maybe TRBD1 (6 bases). Germline lookup yields CDR1 MGHDK and CDR2 SYGVNS. V lost 3 bases and J 1 base, leaving 10 bases between the germline ends. The CDR3 contains 14 residues. The CDR3 spells CASSDTTGSYEQYF. The CDR3 nucleotides are TGTGCCAGCAGTGACACGACAGGATCCTACGAGCAGTACTTC.

As concerns this clonotype: A read error is possible here, since a much larger clone lies one base away. The J gene is TRBJ1-1, the V gene TRBV7-2, with 9 bases aligning to TRBD1. Germline V gene sequence: CDR1 SGHTA, CDR2 FQGNSA. The V segment lost 5 bases and the J segment 1 base; nucleotides outside the gene matches: 2. The CDR3 contains 14 residues. The DNA for the CDR3 is TGTGCCAGCAGCACGACAGGGGGGAACACTGAAGCTTTCTTT. Its translation: CASSTTGGNTEAFF.

This clonotype was found a few times. This rearrangement joins TRBV12-3 or TRBV12-4 to TRBJ1-4; D not resolved. V was clipped by 6 bases and J by 0 bases, with 11 bases between them. The CDR3 totals 15 residues. The CDR3 loop is CASRLSEATNEKLFF. In nucleotides, the CDR3 is TGTGCCAGCAGACTATCTGAAGCAACTAATGAAAAACTGTTTTTT.

Remarks on this clonotype: Relative to the germline gene, one junction end is altered; a read error may explain this. The J gene is TRBJ2-7, the V gene TRBV27; unclear D gene. Germline V gene sequence: CDR1 MNHEY, CDR2 SMNVEV (reference sequence). CDR3 size: 14 residues. The CDR3 spells CASSLSVRSCEQYF. CDR3 DNA sequence: TGTGCCAGCAGTTTATCAGTCAGATCCTGCGAGCAGTACTTC.

The chain uses TRBV7-9 and TRBJ2-5, with TRBD2 as a possible D gene (5 bases). This CDR3 is built from 17 residues. The V and J ends lost 2 bases and 5 bases respectively, with 21 bases between them. The germline CDR1 and CDR2 sequences are SEHNR and FQNEAQ (reference sequence). CDR3 DNA: TGTGCCAGCAGCTTATTCGAGTCGGGGAAGAGTTGGGAGACCCAGTACTTC. Protein product: CASSLFESGKSWETQYF. The full variable domain, in which reference TRBV7-9 and TRBJ2-5 provide the parts outside the CDR3, is DTGVSQNPRHKITKRGQNVTFRCDPISEHNRLYWYRQTLGQGPEFLTYFQNEAQLEKSRLLSDRFSAERPKGSFSTLEIQRTEQGDSAMYLCASSLFESGKSWETQYFGPGTRLLVL.

The genes are TRBV11-1 and TRBJ1-2, with D uncertain. In germline, CDR1 is SGHAT, CDR2 FQDESV (reference sequence). The V end lost 7 bases, the J end lost 1 base, and 13 bases lay between the germline ends. CDR3 length: 14 residues. CDR3 protein: CASTKDGDNYGYTF. The CDR3 bases are TGTGCCAGCACCAAGGACGGAGATAACTATGGCTACACCTTC. Full variable domain (rest looked up from reference TRBV11-1 and TRBJ1-2): EAEVAQSPRYKITEKSQAVAFWCDPISGHATLYWYRQILGQGPELLVQFQDESVVDDSQLPKDRFSAERLKGVDSTLKIQPAELGDSAMYLCASTKDGDNYGYTFGSGTRLTVV.

V usage is TRBV7-9 and J usage is TRBJ2-5; D is ambiguous. This CDR3 has 14 amino acids. Trimming left V 0 bases short and J 2 bases short, with 7 bases between. The germline V gene encodes CDR1 SEHNR and CDR2 FQNEAQ (reference sequence). CDR3 amino acids: CASSLAFGQETQYF. The CDR3 DNA reads as TGTGCCAGCAGCTTAGCCTTTGGGCAAGAGACCCAGTACTTC.

This clonotype was observed a few times. The chain employs TRBV6-1 and TRBJ1-1; 9 positions match TRBD1. The germline V gene encodes CDR1 MNHNS and CDR2 SASEGT. This CDR3 spans 14 amino acids. The V and J ends lost 6 bases and 6 bases, in that order; junction bases with no gene match: 8. The CDR3 here is CASRIVQGAPEAFF. DNA for the CDR3: TGTGCCAGCAGAATTGTACAGGGGGCGCCTGAAGCTTTCTTT.

This clonotype was counted a few times. The chain joins TRBV10-3 to TRBJ2-7; no clear D gene. Germline CDR1 ENHRY, CDR2 SYGVKD. The CDR3 extends over 14 amino acids. V shed 3 bases and J shed 6 bases, with 15 bases lying between them. In nucleotides, the CDR3 is TGTGCCATCAGTGAAGAGGTGAAGGGCACCGAGCAGTACTTC. This sequence encodes CAISEEVKGTEQYF.

This clonotype came up a few times. The chain has TRBV6-1 and TRBJ2-2; 9 bases fit TRBD1. Germline-derived CDR1 and CDR2 are MNHNS and SASEGT. The trim removed 7 bases at V and 5 bases at J, leaving 8 bases unmatched. The CDR3 extends over 15 amino acids. The CDR3 spells CASNRQGVGTGELFF. The CDR3 nucleotides are TGTGCCAGCAACCGACAGGGGGTGGGGACCGGGGAGCTGTTTTTT.

This clonotype was seen a few times. The chain carries TRBV12-3 or TRBV12-4 and TRBJ2-5; D ambiguous. Trimming left V 6 bases short and J 5 bases short, with 16 bases between. The CDR3 extends over 14 amino acids. The CDR3 DNA sequence: TGTGCCAGCAGCCCCTCGGGCGGCCTCGAGACCCAGTACTTC. Residues: CASSPSGGLETQYF.

The sample holds a few counts of this clonotype. This sequence joins TRBV7-2 and TRBJ1-1; 8 bases line up with TRBD1. The CDR3 consists of 13 residues. V lost 2 bases, J lost 7 bases, and 3 bases stayed unmatched. Looked up from germline, CDR1 is SGHTA and CDR2 is FQGNSA. In DNA form, the CDR3 reads TGTGCCAGCAGCTTACAGGGGGCTATTGAAGCTTTCTTT. It translates to CASSLQGAIEAFF.

This clonotype was seen a handful of times. The chain uses TRBV14 and TRBJ1-1; D ambiguous. The CDR3 loop spans 14 amino acids. Germline assignment: CDR1 SGHDN and CDR2 FVKESK. Trimming pared 6 bases from V and 5 bases from J, leaving 16 bases between. CDR3 sequence: CASSPLRVRTEAFF. For the CDR3, the DNA is TGTGCCAGCAGTCCCTTGAGGGTGAGGACTGAAGCTTTCTTT.